Sequencing of this T cell receptor (beta chain) was carried out in a study of cytomegalovirus exposure and HLA in healthy donors. The count of this clone is one. TCRdb's copy holds only in-frame clones and misses some; the assay was immunoSEQ multiplex PCR. The profile shows 100,000 to 150,000 clones, around 94% of them singletons. The V end lost 6 bases, the J end lost 6 bases, and 14 bases lay between the germline ends. The CDR3 length is 13 residues. Germline-derived CDR1 and CDR2 are MNHEY and SMNVEV (reference sequence). This sequence joins TRBV27 and TRBJ1-2, with D tentatively TRBD1 (6 bases). The TCR originated in a woman in her late teens or twenties in good health and CMV-seronegative. The source material was PBMCs. The CDR3 reads CASRSTGNNGYTF. Written as DNA, the CDR3 is TGTGCCAGCAGATCTACAGGGAATAATGGCTACACCTTC.